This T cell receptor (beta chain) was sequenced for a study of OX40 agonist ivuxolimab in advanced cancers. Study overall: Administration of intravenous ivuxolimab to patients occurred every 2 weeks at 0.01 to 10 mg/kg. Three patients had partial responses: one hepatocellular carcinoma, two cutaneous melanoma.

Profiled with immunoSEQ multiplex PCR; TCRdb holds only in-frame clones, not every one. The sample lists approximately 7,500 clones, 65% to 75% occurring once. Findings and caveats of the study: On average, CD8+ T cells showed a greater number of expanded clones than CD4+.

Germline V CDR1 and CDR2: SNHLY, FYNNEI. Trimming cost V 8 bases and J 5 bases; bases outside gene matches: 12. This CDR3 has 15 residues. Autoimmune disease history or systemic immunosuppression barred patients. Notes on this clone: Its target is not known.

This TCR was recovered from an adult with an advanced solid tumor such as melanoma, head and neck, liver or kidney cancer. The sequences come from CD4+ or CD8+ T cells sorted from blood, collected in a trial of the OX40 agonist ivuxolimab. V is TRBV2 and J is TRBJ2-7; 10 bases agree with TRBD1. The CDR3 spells CASLRQGASSHEQYF. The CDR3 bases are TGTGCCAGCTTGAGACAGGGGGCTTCTAGTCACGAGCAGTACTTC.